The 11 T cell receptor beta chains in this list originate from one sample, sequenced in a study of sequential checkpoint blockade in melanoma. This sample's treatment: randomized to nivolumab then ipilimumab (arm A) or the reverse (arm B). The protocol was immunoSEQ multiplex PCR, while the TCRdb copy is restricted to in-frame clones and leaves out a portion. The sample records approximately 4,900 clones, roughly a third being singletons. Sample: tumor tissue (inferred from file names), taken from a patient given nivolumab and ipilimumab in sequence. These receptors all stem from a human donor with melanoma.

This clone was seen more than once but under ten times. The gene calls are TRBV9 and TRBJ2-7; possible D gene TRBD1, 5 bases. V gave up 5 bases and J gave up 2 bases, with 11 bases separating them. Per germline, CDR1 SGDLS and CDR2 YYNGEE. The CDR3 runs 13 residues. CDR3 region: CASRDSGTYEQYF. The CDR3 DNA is TGTGCCAGCAGGGATTCAGGGACCTACGAGCAGTACTTC.

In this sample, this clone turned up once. CDR3 protein: CAWDSGRKGNEQFF. DNA of the CDR3: TGTGCCTGGGATAGCGGGAGGAAGGGCAATGAGCAGTTCTTC. The rearrangement links TRBV30 to TRBJ2-1; 10 nucleotides agree with TRBD2. After removal of 5 bases from V and 6 bases from J, the junction contained 7 bases not matched to a gene. Germline V CDR1 and CDR2: GTSNPN, SVGIG (reference sequence). The CDR3 extends over 14 amino acids.

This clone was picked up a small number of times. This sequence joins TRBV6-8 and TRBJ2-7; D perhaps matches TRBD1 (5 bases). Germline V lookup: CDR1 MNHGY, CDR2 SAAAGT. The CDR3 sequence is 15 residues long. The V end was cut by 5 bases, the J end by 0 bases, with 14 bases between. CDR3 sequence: CASSTWAQGSYEQYF. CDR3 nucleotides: TGTGCCAGCAGTACCTGGGCGCAGGGCTCCTACGAGCAGTACTTC.

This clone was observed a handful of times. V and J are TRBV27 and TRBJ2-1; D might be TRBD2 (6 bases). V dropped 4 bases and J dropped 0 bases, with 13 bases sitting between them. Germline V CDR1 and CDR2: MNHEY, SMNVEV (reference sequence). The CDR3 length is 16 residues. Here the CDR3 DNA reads TGTGCCAGCAGTTCTCAACGGGAGAGCTCCTACAATGAGCAGTTCTTC. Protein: CASSSQRESSYNEQFF.

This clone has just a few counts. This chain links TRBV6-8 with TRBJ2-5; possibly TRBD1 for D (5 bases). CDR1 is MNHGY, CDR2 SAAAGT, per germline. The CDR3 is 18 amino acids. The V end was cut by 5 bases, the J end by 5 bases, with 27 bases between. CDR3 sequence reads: CASSPSPPVWGRQETQYF. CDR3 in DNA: TGTGCCAGCAGTCCCTCCCCTCCTGTGTGGGGCCGTCAGGAGACCCAGTACTTC.

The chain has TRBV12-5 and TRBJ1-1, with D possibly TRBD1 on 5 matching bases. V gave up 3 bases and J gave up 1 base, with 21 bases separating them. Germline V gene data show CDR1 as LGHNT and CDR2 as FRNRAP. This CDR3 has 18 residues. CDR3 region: CASGLRFWGTGRNTEAFF. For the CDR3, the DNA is TGTGCTAGTGGTTTACGCTTTTGGGGGACGGGGAGGAACACTGAAGCTTTCTTT.

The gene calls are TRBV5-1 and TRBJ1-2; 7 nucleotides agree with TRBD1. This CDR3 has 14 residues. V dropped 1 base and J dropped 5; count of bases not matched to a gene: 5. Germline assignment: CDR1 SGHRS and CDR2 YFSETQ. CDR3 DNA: TGCGCCAGCAGCTTGTTACAGGGGATATATGGCTACACCTTC. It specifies CASSLLQGIYGYTF.

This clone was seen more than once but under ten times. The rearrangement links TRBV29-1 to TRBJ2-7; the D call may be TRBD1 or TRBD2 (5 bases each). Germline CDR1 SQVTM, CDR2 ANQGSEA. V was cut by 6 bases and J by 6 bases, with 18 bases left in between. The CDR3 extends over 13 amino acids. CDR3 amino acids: CSVRDGGATEQYF. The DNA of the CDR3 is TGCAGCGTAAGGGACGGAGGAGCTACCGAGCAGTACTTC.

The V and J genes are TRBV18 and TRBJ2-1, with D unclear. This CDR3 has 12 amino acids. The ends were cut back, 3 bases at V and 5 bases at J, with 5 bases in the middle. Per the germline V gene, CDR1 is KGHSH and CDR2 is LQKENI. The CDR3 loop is CASSPFDNEQFF. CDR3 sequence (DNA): TGTGCCAGCTCACCCTTTGACAATGAGCAGTTCTTC.

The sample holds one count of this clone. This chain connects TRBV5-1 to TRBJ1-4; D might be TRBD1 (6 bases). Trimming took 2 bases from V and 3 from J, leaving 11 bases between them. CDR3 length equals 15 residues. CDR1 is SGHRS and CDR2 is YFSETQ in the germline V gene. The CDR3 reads CASSFTGTSNEKLFF. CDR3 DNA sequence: TGCGCCAGCAGCTTTACAGGGACGTCTAATGAAAAACTGTTTTTT.

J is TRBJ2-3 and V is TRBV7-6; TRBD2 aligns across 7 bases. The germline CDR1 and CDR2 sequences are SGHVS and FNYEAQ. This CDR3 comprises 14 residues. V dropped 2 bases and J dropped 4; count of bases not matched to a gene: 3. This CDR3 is CASSLSGAADTQYF. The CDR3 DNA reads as TGTGCCAGCAGCTTAAGCGGGGCGGCAGATACGCAGTATTTT.